A single sample gave rise to the 10 T cell receptor beta chains below, sequenced in a study of shared T cell receptors in the human thymus. Sequencing was performed with immunoSEQ multiplex PCR; in TCRdb, only in-frame clones are kept and a portion is missing. The sample holds under 700,000 clones, more than 75% seen once. This sample also belongs to another study, concerning human thymus T cells.

Sequences were obtained from thymocytes. The receptors here all came from a boy under two years old with a congenital heart defect.

The chain recombines TRBV27 with TRBJ2-7; 7 bases align to TRBD2. This CDR3 comprises 16 residues. Germline V gene data show CDR1 as MNHEY and CDR2 as SMNVEV (reference sequence). With 7 bases clipped from V and 1 base from J, the junction kept 13 bases outside the gene matches. This chain's CDR3 is CASTSRLGEGSYEQYF. The DNA for the CDR3 is TGTGCCAGCACCTCCAGGCTAGGGGAGGGATCCTACGAGCAGTACTTC.

V gene TRBV4-3 combines with J gene TRBJ2-1, with TRBD1 matching over 7 bases. The length of the CDR3 is 15 residues. V gave up 0 bases and J gave up 3 bases; unmatched junction bases: 2. Germline lookup yields CDR1 LGHNA and CDR2 YSLEER. The CDR3 loop reads CASSQEGGFYNEQFF. The CDR3 nucleotides read TGCGCCAGCAGCCAAGAAGGGGGCTTCTACAATGAGCAGTTCTTC.

The chain couples TRBV19 to TRBJ2-3; the D gene is possibly TRBD1 (6 bases). There are 15 residues in the CDR3. Germline CDR1 LNHDA, CDR2 SQIVND (reference sequence). Trimming removed 6 bases at V and 0 bases at J, with 13 bases between. The CDR3 DNA follows: TGTGCCAGTAGAGCCCAAGACAGGAGCACAGATACGCAGTATTTT. It encodes CASRAQDRSTDTQYF. Based on the CDR3 plus reference TRBV19 and TRBJ2-3, the full variable domain is DGGITQSPKYLFRKEGQNVTLSCEQNLNHDAMYWYRQDPGQGLRLIYYSQIVNDFQKGDIAEGYSVSREKKESFPLTVTSAQKNPTAFYLCASRAQDRSTDTQYFGPGTRLTVL.

This rearrangement joins TRBV4-2 to TRBJ2-1; possibly TRBD2 for D (6 bases). CDR1 LGHNA and CDR2 YNFKEQ come from the germline V gene. CDR3 length equals 19 residues. V shed 1 base and J shed 6 bases, with 25 bases lying between them. CDR3 sequence: CASSQVIGRLGGWVNEQFF. DNA for the CDR3: TGTGCCAGCAGCCAAGTAATTGGGAGACTAGGAGGATGGGTCAATGAGCAGTTCTTC.

The chain employs TRBV7-9 and TRBJ2-7; no firm D call. The ends were cut back, 5 bases at V and 3 bases at J, with 11 bases in the middle. The germline V gene encodes CDR1 SEHNR and CDR2 FQNEAQ (reference sequence). The CDR3 extends over 13 amino acids. The DNA for the CDR3 is TGTGCCAGCAGCCCGTACTTTCGCTACGAGCAGTACTTC. The encoded protein is CASSPYFRYEQYF.

J is TRBJ1-4 and V is TRBV15; D gene unclear. Trimming stripped 4 bases from V and 8 bases from J, with 17 bases between. The CDR3 spans 15 residues. Germline CDR1 and CDR2: LNHNV and YYDKDF (reference sequence). CDR3 sequence reads: CATSKAPKAGEKLFF. The CDR3 DNA follows: TGTGCCACCAGCAAAGCACCGAAGGCGGGGGAAAAACTGTTTTTT.

This clone turned up a few times. Here the CDR3 DNA reads TGTGCCAGCAGCCCACGCGGTGAAGTTAGCACAGATACGCAGTATTTT. Residues: CASSPRGEVSTDTQYF. This chain connects TRBV5-4 to TRBJ2-3; no clear D. Trimming removed 4 bases at V and 0 bases at J, with 15 bases between. This CDR3 is 16 amino acids long. The germline V gene has CDR1 SGHNT and CDR2 YYREEE (reference sequence).

The chain couples TRBV29-1 to TRBJ2-3, with 9 nucleotides matching TRBD2. V gave up 7 bases and J gave up 2 bases; unmatched junction bases: 4. The length of the CDR3 is 13 residues. CDR1 is SQVTM and CDR2 is ANQGSEA in the germline V gene. The CDR3 sequence is CSALAGFTDTQYF. As DNA, the CDR3 is TGCAGCGCCCTAGCGGGGTTCACAGATACGCAGTATTTT.

This clone was seen only once. The chain employs TRBV6-6 and TRBJ2-2, with 9 bases lining up with TRBD1. The germline CDR1 and CDR2 sequences are MNHNY and SVGAGI (reference sequence). J was trimmed by 6 bases and V by 0 bases; bases with no gene match: 2. The CDR3 sequence is 15 residues long. The CDR3 coding sequence is TGTGCCAGCAGTTACTCGAGACAGGGGGCCGGGGAGCTGTTTTTT. Translation gives CASSYSRQGAGELFF.

The V call is TRBV11-1, the J call TRBJ2-1; TRBD2 matches 15 bases. There are 18 residues in the CDR3. CDR1 is SGHAT, CDR2 FQDESV, per germline (reference sequence). With V trimmed by 4 bases and J by 2 bases, 6 bases remained unmatched. CDR3 amino acids: CASSSTGTSGRTYNEQFF. The CDR3 DNA follows: TGTGCCAGCAGCTCAACCGGGACTAGCGGGAGGACCTACAATGAGCAGTTCTTC.